The 21 T cell receptor beta chains in this list originate from one sample, sequenced in a study of T-cell memory formation after mild COVID-19. TCRdb re-called the 5' RACE reads with MiXCR, one entry per CDR3 protein. Of hundreds of thousands of distinct CDR3 sequences listed, approximately 21% were seen once; the top ten hold 7% to 9%. Material for sequencing was PBMCs or a T cell subset sorted from them (not recorded which). All receptors come from an adult woman who had mild COVID-19 (a few samples of this study predate the infection). Cell type and time point are not known.

This clonotype occurred a few times. This chain connects TRBV23-1 to TRBJ2-3, with 9 bases fitting TRBD1. TRBV23-1 is identified as an open reading frame with a role that is uncertain. The CDR3 consists of 16 residues. V gave up 3 bases and J gave up 4 bases; unmatched junction bases: 8. CDR3 coding DNA: TGCGCCAGCAGTCACCTCGGGACAGGGAGGTCAGATACGCAGTATTTT. Protein: CASSHLGTGRSDTQYF.

This clonotype was detected only a few times. The V call is TRBV20-1, the J call TRBJ1-2; 7 nucleotides match TRBD1. Germline V gene lookup returns CDR1 DFQATT and CDR2 SNEGSKA (reference sequence). The CDR3 is 16 residues long. CDR3 protein: CSVYPFLTGQNYGYTF. CDR3 sequence (DNA): TGCAGCGTCTACCCGTTTTTGACAGGGCAAAACTATGGCTACACCTTC.

DNA of the CDR3: TGTGCCAGCAGCGTTACGCAGGGTGCCAACACCTTC. Translating gives CASSVTQGANTF. J is TRBJ1-2 and V is TRBV5-5, with TRBD1 as a possible D gene (5 bases). CDR1 is SGHKS and CDR2 is YYEKEE in the germline V gene (reference sequence). The V gene lost 4 bases and the J gene lost 12 bases, with 16 bases spanning the gap. The CDR3 contains 12 residues.

The chain links TRBV9 to TRBJ2-7, with a weak D call TRBD2 (6 bases). V dropped 3 bases and J dropped 3 bases, with 13 bases sitting between them. Germline CDR1 is SGDLS and CDR2 is YYNGEE. This CDR3 is built from 14 residues. The CDR3 spells CASSDGTPDYEQYF. CDR3 in DNA: TGTGCCAGCAGCGACGGGACTCCCGACTACGAGCAGTACTTC.

The chain is built from TRBV10-3 and TRBJ2-1; 7 bases align to TRBD1. The CDR3 sequence is 13 residues long. CDR1 and CDR2 (germline): ENHRY, SYGVKD. V shed 5 bases, J shed 7 bases, and the junction held 5 bases outside the gene matches. The CDR3 reads CAISTGEPNEQFF. CDR3 in DNA: TGTGCCATCAGTACAGGGGAGCCGAATGAGCAGTTCTTC.

The rearrangement uses TRBV20-1 and TRBJ2-5; D possibly matches TRBD1 or TRBD2 (7 bases each). The CDR3 is made up of 15 amino acids. Germline V gene data show CDR1 as DFQATT and CDR2 as SNEGSKA (reference sequence). Trimming took off 5 bases at V and 4 bases at J, with 20 bases between the two ends. The CDR3 loop is CSAPEPRGGGETQYF. CDR3 DNA: TGCAGTGCTCCGGAGCCCAGGGGGGGTGGAGAGACCCAGTACTTC.

This clonotype has a handful of counts. The chain recombines TRBV5-1 with TRBJ1-1, with D tentatively TRBD1 (5 bases). The germline V gene has CDR1 SGHRS and CDR2 YFSETQ. The CDR3 is 15 residues long. V lost 4 bases and J 5 bases, leaving 18 bases between the germline ends. In nucleotides, the CDR3 is TGCGCCAGCAGCCCCTGGAGCGGGGGTGTGACTGAAGCTTTCTTT. It translates to CASSPWSGGVTEAFF.

This chain joins TRBV24-1 and TRBJ1-2; 8 bases fit TRBD1. Germline V gene data show CDR1 as KGHDR and CDR2 as SFDVKD. With 3 bases clipped from V and 7 bases from J, the junction kept 9 bases outside the gene matches. The CDR3 has 15 residues. CDR3: CATSDPTPGQGGYTF. In DNA form, the CDR3 reads TGTGCCACCAGTGATCCGACGCCCGGACAGGGTGGCTACACCTTC.

This chain uses TRBV9 with TRBJ1-2, with D possibly being TRBD1 (5 bases). The CDR3 is 14 amino acids. Trimming removed 0 bases from V and 4 bases from J, with 10 bases in between. Germline CDR1 SGDLS, CDR2 YYNGEE. Written as DNA, the CDR3 is TGTGCCAGCAGCGTAGGTCCTGGGGGCTATGGCTACACCTTC. Translation: CASSVGPGGYGYTF.

V usage is TRBV7-8 and J usage is TRBJ2-2, with 8 bases that match TRBD1. V lost 2 bases to trimming and J lost 3 bases; unmatched junction nucleotides: 8. In germline, CDR1 is SGHVS, CDR2 FQNEAQ. The CDR3 runs to 17 residues. For the CDR3, the DNA is TGTGCCAGCAGCTTATCTTGGACAGGGCAAGACACCGGGGAGCTGTTTTTT. Translated: CASSLSWTGQDTGELFF.

The chain is built from TRBV7-8 and TRBJ2-7; 14 bases agree with TRBD2. The V and J ends lost 7 bases and 5 bases, in that order; junction bases with no gene match: 7. Looked up from germline, CDR1 is SGHVS and CDR2 is FQNEAQ. The CDR3 runs 15 residues. CDR3 coding DNA: TGTGCCAGCAATAGACTAGCGGGGGGGCCCCACGAGCAGTACTTC. This translates into CASNRLAGGPHEQYF.

This clonotype showed up many times. This chain uses TRBV15 with TRBJ1-2; no clear D. Germline values: CDR1 LNHNV, CDR2 YYDKDF (reference sequence). Trimming took 6 bases from V and 2 from J, leaving 7 bases between them. The CDR3 covers 12 residues. The CDR3 reads CATSIGNYGYTF. CDR3 DNA: TGTGCCACCAGTATAGGAAACTATGGCTACACCTTC.

There are many counts of this clonotype. This chain connects TRBV12-3 or TRBV12-4 to TRBJ2-3; the D is unclear. V lost 6 bases, J lost 6 bases, and 4 bases lay in between. This CDR3 contains 10 residues. For the CDR3, the DNA is TGTGCCAGCAGGGGGGATACGCAGTATTTT. Residues: CASRGDTQYF.

As for this clonotype: An end of the junction differs from the germline gene, which may be a read error. V gene TRBV10-3 combines with J gene TRBJ2-7; D remains ambiguous. The germline CDR1 and CDR2 sequences are ENHRY and SYGVKD. This CDR3 region has 16 residues. The CDR3 DNA is TGTGCCGTCAGTGAGAGCCACACCGGCGTGGCGGCCGAGCAGTACTTC. Its protein is CAVSESHTGVAAEQYF.

The chain combines TRBV4-1 with TRBJ2-7; 8 bases match TRBD2. The CDR3 covers 15 residues. Germline V gives CDR1 MGHRA, CDR2 YSYEKL. V was clipped by 0 bases and J by 7 bases; unmatched bases: 8. This CDR3 is CASSQEGGGLREQYF. CDR3 in DNA: TGCGCCAGCAGCCAAGAGGGCGGGGGGCTTCGGGAGCAGTACTTC.

There are a few counts of this clonotype. This chain connects TRBV7-2 to TRBJ2-5; tentatively, D is TRBD2 (6 bases). The CDR3 totals 14 residues. V shed 7 bases and J shed 1 base, with 13 bases lying between them. Germline assignment: CDR1 SGHTA and CDR2 FQGNSA. CDR3 nucleotides: TGTGCCAGCACCTCCTCGCGGGGCCAAGAGACCCAGTACTTC. Translation gives CASTSSRGQETQYF.

This clonotype was observed a few times. CDR3 in DNA: TGTGCCAGCAGTTTCGACAGGGGGCGAGGATCACCCCTCCACTTT. It yields the protein CASSFDRGRGSPLHF. V is TRBV6-5 and J is TRBJ1-6; 10 bases map to TRBD1. The CDR3 extends over 15 amino acids. Trimming took 4 bases from V and 10 from J; bases not matched to a gene: 7. In germline, CDR1 is MNHEY, CDR2 SVGAGI.

The chain has TRBV4-3 and TRBJ2-1, with TRBD1 identical over 7 bases. Germline V gene lookup returns CDR1 LGHNA and CDR2 YSLEER. This CDR3 comprises 14 residues. The V and J ends lost 4 bases and 6 bases, in that order; junction bases with no gene match: 6. The CDR3 DNA is TGCGCCAGCAGCCCACGACAGGGCAGCAATGAGCAGTTCTTC. As protein: CASSPRQGSNEQFF.

The genes are TRBV6-5 and TRBJ1-1; D is unclear. V dropped 0 bases and J dropped 0 bases, with 8 bases sitting between them. CDR1 MNHEY and CDR2 SVGAGI come from the germline V gene. The CDR3 sequence is 15 residues long. The CDR3 DNA sequence: TGTGCCAGCAGTTACTCAACAAGCATGAACACTGAAGCTTTCTTT. Translating gives CASSYSTSMNTEAFF.

This clonotype was seen a handful of times. The V call is TRBV7-9, the J call TRBJ1-5; TRBD1 aligns across 7 bases. Per germline, CDR1 SEHNR and CDR2 FQNEAQ (reference sequence). The J segment lost 5 bases and the V segment lost 5 bases, leaving 18 bases of the junction unmatched. This CDR3 is 18 amino acids long. CDR3 loop: CASSPLRQGFAGDQPQHF. CDR3 sequence (DNA): TGTGCCAGCAGCCCTCTCCGACAGGGCTTTGCGGGGGATCAGCCCCAGCATTTT.

This clonotype has only one observation. The V call is TRBV24-1, the J call TRBJ2-5; no reliable D call. The CDR3 is made up of 15 amino acids. The V end lost 3 bases, the J end lost 2 bases, and 12 bases lay between the germline ends. CDR1 KGHDR and CDR2 SFDVKD come from the germline V gene. The CDR3 loop is CATSDPMGPQETQYF. DNA for the CDR3: TGTGCCACCAGTGATCCGATGGGCCCACAAGAGACCCAGTACTTC.